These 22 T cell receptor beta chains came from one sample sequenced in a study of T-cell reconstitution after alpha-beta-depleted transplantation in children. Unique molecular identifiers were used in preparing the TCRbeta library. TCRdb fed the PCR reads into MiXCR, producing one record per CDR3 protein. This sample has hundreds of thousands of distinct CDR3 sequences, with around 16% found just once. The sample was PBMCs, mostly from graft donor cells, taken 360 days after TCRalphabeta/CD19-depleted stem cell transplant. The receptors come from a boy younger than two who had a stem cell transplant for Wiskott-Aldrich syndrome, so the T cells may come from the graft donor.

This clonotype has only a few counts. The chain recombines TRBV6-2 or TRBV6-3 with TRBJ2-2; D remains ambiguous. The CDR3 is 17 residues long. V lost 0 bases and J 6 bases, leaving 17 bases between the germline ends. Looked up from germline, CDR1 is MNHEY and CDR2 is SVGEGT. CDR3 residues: CASSYSQVARSAGELFF. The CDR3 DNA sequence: TGTGCCAGCAGTTACTCGCAGGTGGCGAGGTCCGCCGGGGAGCTGTTTTTT.

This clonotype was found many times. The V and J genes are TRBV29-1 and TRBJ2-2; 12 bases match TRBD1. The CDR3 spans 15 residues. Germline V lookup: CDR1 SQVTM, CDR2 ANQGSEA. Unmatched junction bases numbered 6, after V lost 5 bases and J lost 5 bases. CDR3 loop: CSVTGQGARTGELFF. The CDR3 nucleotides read TGCAGCGTTACGGGACAGGGGGCGAGAACCGGGGAGCTGTTTTTT.

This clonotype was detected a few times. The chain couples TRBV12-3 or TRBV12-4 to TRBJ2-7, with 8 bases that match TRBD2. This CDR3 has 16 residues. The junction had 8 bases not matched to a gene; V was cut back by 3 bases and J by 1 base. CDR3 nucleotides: TGTGCCAGCAGTTTTTGGACGGGAGGGAGGTCCTACGAGCAGTACTTC. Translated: CASSFWTGGRSYEQYF.

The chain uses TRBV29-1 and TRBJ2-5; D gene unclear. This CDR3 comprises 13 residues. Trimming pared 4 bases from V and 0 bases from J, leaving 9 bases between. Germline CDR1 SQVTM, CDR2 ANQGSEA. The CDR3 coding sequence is TGCAGCGTTGTTTGGCGGTACCAAGAGACCCAGTACTTC. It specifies CSVVWRYQETQYF.

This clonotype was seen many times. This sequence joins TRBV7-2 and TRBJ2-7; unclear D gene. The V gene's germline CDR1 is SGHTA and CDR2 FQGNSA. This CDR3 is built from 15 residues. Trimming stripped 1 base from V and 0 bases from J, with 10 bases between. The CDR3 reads CASSLVGYSSYEQYF. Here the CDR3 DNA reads TGTGCCAGCAGCTTAGTGGGCTACAGCTCCTACGAGCAGTACTTC.

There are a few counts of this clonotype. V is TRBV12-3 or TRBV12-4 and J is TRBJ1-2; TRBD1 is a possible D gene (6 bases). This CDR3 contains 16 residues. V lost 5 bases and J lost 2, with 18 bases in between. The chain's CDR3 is CASSIQGRLTNYGYTF. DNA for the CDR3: TGTGCCAGCAGTATACAGGGCCGCCTCACAAACTATGGCTACACCTTC.

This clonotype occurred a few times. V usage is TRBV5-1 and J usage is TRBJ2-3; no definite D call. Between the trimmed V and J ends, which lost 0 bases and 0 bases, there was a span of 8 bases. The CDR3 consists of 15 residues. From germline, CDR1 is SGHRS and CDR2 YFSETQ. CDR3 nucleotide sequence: TGCGCCAGCAGCTTGGTGGACCCTAGCACAGATACGCAGTATTTT. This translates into CASSLVDPSTDTQYF.

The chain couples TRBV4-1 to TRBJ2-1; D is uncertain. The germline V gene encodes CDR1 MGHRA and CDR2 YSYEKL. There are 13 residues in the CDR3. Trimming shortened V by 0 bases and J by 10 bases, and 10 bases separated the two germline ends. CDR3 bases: TGCGCCAGCAGCCAAGATCCCAGGCGGGAGCAGTTCTTC. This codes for CASSQDPRREQFF.

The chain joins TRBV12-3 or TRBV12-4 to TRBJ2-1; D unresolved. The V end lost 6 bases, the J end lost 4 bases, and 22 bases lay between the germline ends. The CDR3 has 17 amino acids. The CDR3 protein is CASSSLGRKPGYNEQFF. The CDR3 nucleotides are TGTGCCAGCAGCTCCCTCGGAAGGAAACCCGGTTACAATGAGCAGTTCTTC.

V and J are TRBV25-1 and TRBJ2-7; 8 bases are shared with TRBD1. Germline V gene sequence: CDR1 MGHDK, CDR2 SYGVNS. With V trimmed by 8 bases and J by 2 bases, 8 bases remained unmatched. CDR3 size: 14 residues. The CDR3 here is CASSRDRTTYEQYF. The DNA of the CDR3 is TGTGCCAGCTCACGGGACAGGACAACCTACGAGCAGTACTTC.

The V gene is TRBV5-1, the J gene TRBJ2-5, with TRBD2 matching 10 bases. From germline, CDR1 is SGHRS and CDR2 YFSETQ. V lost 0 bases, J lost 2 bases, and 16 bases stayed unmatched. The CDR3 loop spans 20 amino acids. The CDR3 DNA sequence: TGCGCCAGCAGCTTGGGAAGGATGGAGCGGGAGGGCCAAGGGCAAGAGACCCAGTACTTC. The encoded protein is CASSLGRMEREGQGQETQYF.

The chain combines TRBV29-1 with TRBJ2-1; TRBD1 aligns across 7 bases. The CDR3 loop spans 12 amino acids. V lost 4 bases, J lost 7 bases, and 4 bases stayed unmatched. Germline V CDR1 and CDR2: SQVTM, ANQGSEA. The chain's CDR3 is CSVVRGLNEQFF. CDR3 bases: TGCAGCGTTGTAAGGGGGCTGAATGAGCAGTTCTTC.

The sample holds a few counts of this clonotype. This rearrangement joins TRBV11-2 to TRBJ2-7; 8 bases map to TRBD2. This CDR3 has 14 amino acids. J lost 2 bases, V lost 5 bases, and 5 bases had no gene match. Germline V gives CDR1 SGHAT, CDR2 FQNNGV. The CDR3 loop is CASSPGRGTYEQYF. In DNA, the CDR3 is TGTGCCAGCAGCCCCGGGAGGGGTACCTACGAGCAGTACTTC.

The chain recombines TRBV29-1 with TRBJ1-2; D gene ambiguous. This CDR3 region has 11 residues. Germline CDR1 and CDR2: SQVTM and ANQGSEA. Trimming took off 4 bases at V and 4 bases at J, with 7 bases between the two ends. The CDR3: CSVGRSYGYTF. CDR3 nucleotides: TGCAGCGTTGGAAGGTCCTATGGCTACACCTTC.

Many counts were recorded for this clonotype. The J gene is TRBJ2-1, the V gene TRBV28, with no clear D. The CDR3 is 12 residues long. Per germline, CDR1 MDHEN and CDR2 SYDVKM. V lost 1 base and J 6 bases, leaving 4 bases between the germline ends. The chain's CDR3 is CASSLFTNEQFF. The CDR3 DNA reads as TGTGCCAGCAGTTTATTTACCAATGAGCAGTTCTTC.

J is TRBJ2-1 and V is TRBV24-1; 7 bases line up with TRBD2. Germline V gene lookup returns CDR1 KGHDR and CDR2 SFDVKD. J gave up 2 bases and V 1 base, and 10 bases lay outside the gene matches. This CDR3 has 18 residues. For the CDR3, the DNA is TGTGCCACCAGTGATTTCCGGGTCGGGAGGCTCACCTACAATGAGCAGTTCTTC. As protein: CATSDFRVGRLTYNEQFF.

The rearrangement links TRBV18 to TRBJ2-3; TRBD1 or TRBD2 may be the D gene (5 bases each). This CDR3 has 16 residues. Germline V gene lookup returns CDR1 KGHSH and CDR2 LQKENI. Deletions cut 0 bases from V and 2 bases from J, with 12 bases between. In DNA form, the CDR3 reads TGTGCCAGCTCACCACCGTGGGGGTCCCTCACAGATACGCAGTATTTT. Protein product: CASSPPWGSLTDTQYF.

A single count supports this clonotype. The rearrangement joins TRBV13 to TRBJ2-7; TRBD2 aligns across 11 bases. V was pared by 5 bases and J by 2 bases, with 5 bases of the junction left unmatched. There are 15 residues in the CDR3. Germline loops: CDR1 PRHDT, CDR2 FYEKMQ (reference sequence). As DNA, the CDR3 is TGTGCCAGCAGCCCGGGACTAGCGGCCCCCTACGAGCAGTACTTC. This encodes CASSPGLAAPYEQYF. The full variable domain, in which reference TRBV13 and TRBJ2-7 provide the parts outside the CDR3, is AAGVIQSPRHLIKEKRETATLKCYPIPRHDTVYWYQQGPGQDPQFLISFYEKMQSDKGSIPDRFSAQQFSDYHSELNMSSLELGDSALYFCASSPGLAAPYEQYFGPGTRLTVT.

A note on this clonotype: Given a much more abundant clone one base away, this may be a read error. The CDR3 spells CARSFGLQETQYF. The DNA of the CDR3 is TGTGCCCGCAGTTTTGGTCTCCAAGAGACCCAGTACTTC. This rearrangement joins TRBV12-3 or TRBV12-4 to TRBJ2-5; D ambiguous. The CDR3 is 13 residues long.

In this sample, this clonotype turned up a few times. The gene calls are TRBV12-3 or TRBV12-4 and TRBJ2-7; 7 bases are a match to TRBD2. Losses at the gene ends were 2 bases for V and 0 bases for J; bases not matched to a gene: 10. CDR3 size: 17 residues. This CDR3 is CASSLFLGGSSSYEQYF. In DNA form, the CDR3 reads TGTGCCAGCAGTTTATTCCTCGGCGGGAGTAGCTCCTACGAGCAGTACTTC.

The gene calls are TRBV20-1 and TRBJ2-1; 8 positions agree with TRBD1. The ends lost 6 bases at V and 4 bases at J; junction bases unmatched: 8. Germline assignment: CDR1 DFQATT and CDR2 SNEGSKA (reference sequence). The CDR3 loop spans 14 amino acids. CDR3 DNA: TGCAGTGCCACTCCCGGGACAGGTTACAATGAGCAGTTCTTC. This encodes CSATPGTGYNEQFF.

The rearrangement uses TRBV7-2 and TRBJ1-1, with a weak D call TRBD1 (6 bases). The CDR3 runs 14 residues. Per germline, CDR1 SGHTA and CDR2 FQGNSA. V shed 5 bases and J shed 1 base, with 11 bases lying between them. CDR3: CASSVWTANTEAFF. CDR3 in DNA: TGTGCCAGCAGCGTCTGGACAGCGAACACTGAAGCTTTCTTT.